This TCR beta chain stems from a study of beta chain features in type 1 diabetes. Study context: On cell yields, gender and age, patients and healthy donors were similar. General study points: A moderate, significant TCRB CDR3 shortening appeared in type 1 diabetes across four CD4+ subsets.

Expressed TCRB transcripts got sequenced, as all isolated RNA was reverse transcribed. The table came from immunoSEQ multiplex PCR; TCRdb's copy has only in-frame clones and leaves some out. This table has 300,000 to 350,000 clones, around 9.3% appearing once. In germline, CDR1 is SGHTA, CDR2 FQGNSA. The CDR3 covers 14 residues. Trimming shortened V by 1 base and J by 5 bases, and 10 bases separated the two germline ends. Of note for this clone: The antigen remains undetermined.

This sequence joins TRBV7-2 and TRBJ2-3; no reliable D call. Sequences were obtained from central memory CD4+ T cells from blood. This TCR came from a young man with type 1 diabetes. The CDR3 DNA follows: TGTGCCAGCAGCTTAGACACCATTAGAGATACGCAGTATTTT. The encoded protein is CASSLDTIRDTQYF.